The source of this T cell receptor beta chain is a study of T cells in localized non-small cell lung cancer. V was cut by 0 bases and J by 8 bases, with 16 bases left in between. The CDR3 totals 15 residues. Germline values: CDR1 LGHNA, CDR2 YSLEER. Using immunoSEQ multiplex PCR, the repertoire was profiled, and TCRdb retains in-frame clones only, with some absent. Among just under 80,000 clones listed, around 80% were seen once. This chain links TRBV4-3 with TRBJ1-2, with a tentative D call TRBD1 (6 bases). This sequence was found in a female donor at least 60 years old with stage I lung adenocarcinoma. Sequencing was performed on peripheral blood, taken before any cancer treatment. The chain's CDR3 is CASSQDRGGYRGYTF. CDR3 nucleotides: TGCGCCAGCAGCCAAGATCGGGGGGGCTACCGGGGCTACACCTTC.